The 32 T cell receptor beta chains below come from one sample, sequenced in a study of T cell clonality in common variable immunodeficiency. These receptors' targets are unknown. Study findings and constraints: Common variable immunodeficiency TCR beta sequences reportedly had fewer deletions and N-nucleotide insertions.

The protocol was immunoSEQ multiplex PCR, while the TCRdb copy is restricted to in-frame clones and leaves out a portion. The sample shows some 11,000 clones, none of them appearing just once. Sequencing used peripheral blood mononuclear cells. Receptors originate from a human donor with common variable immunodeficiency.

This clone was seen a handful of times. The sequenced part of the CDR3 DNA is TGTGCCAGCAGCTTGATGCGAGACAGGGTCTACGAG. Translating it yields CASSLMRDRVYE. The CDR3 as a whole reads CASSLMRDRVYEQYF. The chain recombines TRBV7-2 with TRBJ2-7, with 7 nucleotides matching TRBD1. The CDR3 end is not reached by the read, which stops 3 residues before it; the germline J gene fills it in. The CDR3 is made up of 15 amino acids. The junction had 8 bases not matched to a gene; V was cut back by 3 bases and J by 3 bases. Germline loops: CDR1 SGHTA, CDR2 FQGNSA.

Points on this clone: The read comes to an end 3 residues before the CDR3 does, leaving the germline J gene to fill in the end. This chain uses TRBV2 with TRBJ2-3; 10 nucleotides agree with TRBD2. The CDR3 is 15 residues long. Unmatched junction bases numbered 9, after V lost 6 bases and J lost 6 bases. Germline lookup yields CDR1 SNHLY and CDR2 FYNNEI. Incomplete CDR3 DNA: TGTGCCAGCAGCAGGCCTAGCGGGGGTAGTGATACG. Encoded protein: CASSRPSGGSDT. The full CDR3 protein is CASSRPSGGSDTQYF.

This clone was seen only a few times. The sequenced fragment ends 3 residues before the CDR3 boundary, so the rest is inferred from the germline J gene. V is TRBV30 and J is TRBJ1-6, with D possibly being TRBD1 (6 bases). The germline V gene has CDR1 GTSNPN and CDR2 SVGIG (reference sequence). Trimming took off 1 base at V and 7 bases at J, with 8 bases between the two ends. This CDR3 has 13 residues. This CDR3 reads CAWSGGGNSPLHF. CDR3 DNA, as far as it was read: TGTGCCTGGAGTGGGGGGGGCAATTCACCC. The whole variable domain, filled in from reference TRBV30 and TRBJ1-6, reads SQTIHQWPATLVQPVGSPLSLECTVEGTSNPNLYWYRQAAGRGLQLLFYSVGIGQISSEVPQNLSASRPQDRQFILSSKKLLLSDSGFYLCAWSGGGNSPLHFGNGTRLTVT.

This clone was found a few times. The read ends 3 residues shy of where the CDR3 ends; the end is completed using the germline J gene. J is TRBJ2-5 and V is TRBV20-1; 10 nucleotides match TRBD1. The CDR3 has 14 amino acids. Germline V gene sequence: CDR1 DFQATT, CDR2 SNEGSKA (reference sequence). V gave up 4 bases and J gave up 5 bases; unmatched junction bases: 7. The CDR3 region is CSAIKGQGMETQYF. CDR3 bases read: TGCAGTGCTATAAAGGGACAGGGGATGGAGACC.

This clone appeared a few times. Read sequence stops 3 residues before the CDR3 end, and the germline J gene provides the missing end. The rearrangement links TRBV6-1 to TRBJ2-7; D may be TRBD2 (6 bases). Deletions cut 3 bases from V and 3 bases from J, with 9 bases between. Germline CDR1 reads MNHNS; CDR2 reads SASEGT. CDR3 length: 13 residues. The CDR3 loop is CASSDQGLYEQYF. The CDR3 DNA, read in part, is TGTGCCAGCAGTGATCAGGGACTCTACGAG.

The chain's CDR3 is CAWSIGGRPSYGNEQYF. Partial CDR3 DNA: TGTGCCTGGAGTATAGGGGGCCGGCCATCGTACGGGAACGAG. The V call is TRBV30, the J call TRBJ2-7, with 7 bases matching TRBD1. The sequenced fragment ends 3 residues before the CDR3 boundary, so the rest is inferred from the germline J gene. The CDR3 is 17 residues long. Germline CDR1 and CDR2: GTSNPN and SVGIG (reference sequence). The ends lost 2 bases at V and 5 bases at J; junction bases unmatched: 18.

As regards this clone: Read data end 3 residues before the CDR3 end; the end is taken from the germline J gene. J is TRBJ2-3 and V is TRBV7-6, with a possible D match to TRBD2 (6 bases). The V end was cut by 5 bases, the J end by 1 base, with 13 bases between. Per the germline V gene, CDR1 is SGHVS and CDR2 is FNYEAQ. The CDR3 runs to 15 residues. The DNA read from the CDR3 is TGTGCCAGCAGCCCCCTCGGGGGAGGCACAGATACG. Translation: CASSPLGGGTDT. The whole CDR3 reads CASSPLGGGTDTQYF.

Points on this clone: The read comes to an end 3 residues before the CDR3 does, leaving the germline J gene to fill in the end. V is TRBV5-1 and J is TRBJ2-5, with unresolved D. The V and J ends lost 0 bases and 1 base respectively, with 4 bases between them. This CDR3 comprises 13 residues. Germline V gives CDR1 SGHRS, CDR2 YFSETQ. CDR3 loop: CASSLDIQETQYF. The sequenced part of the CDR3 DNA is TGCGCCAGCAGCTTGGACATCCAAGAGACC.

This clone was counted between two and nine times. The read finishes 3 residues shy of the CDR3 end, and the germline J gene is used to complete it. V usage is TRBV19 and J usage is TRBJ1-1; weak D call: TRBD1 (6 bases). Trimming took off 5 bases at V and 2 bases at J, with 15 bases between the two ends. The CDR3 is 15 residues long. Germline V lookup: CDR1 LNHDA, CDR2 SQIVND (reference sequence). CDR3 DNA (partial): TGTGCCAGTAGTGCCTTCACAGGGTCTAACACTGAA. As protein: CASSAFTGSNTE. The full CDR3 protein is CASSAFTGSNTEAFF.

With regard to this clone: The CDR3 is cut off 3 residues early in the read; its end comes from the germline J gene. The V and J genes are TRBV2 and TRBJ2-5; 9 bases map to TRBD2. Germline values: CDR1 SNHLY, CDR2 FYNNEI. CDR3 length: 17 residues. The J segment lost 7 bases and the V segment lost 4 bases, leaving 16 bases of the junction unmatched. CDR3 protein: CASSVKGAGGDRGTQYF. Partial CDR3 DNA: TGTGCCAGCAGTGTCAAGGGAGCGGGGGGCGACCGCGGGACC.

Details on this clone: The CDR3 goes on 3 residues after the read ends, and that part is filled in from the germline J gene. This sequence joins TRBV19 and TRBJ1-2; 9 positions agree with TRBD1. V lost 5 bases to trimming and J lost 5 bases; unmatched junction nucleotides: 12. CDR3 length equals 16 residues. CDR1 is LNHDA, CDR2 SQIVND, per germline (reference sequence). The DNA read from the CDR3 is TGTGCCAGTAGTTTCGGGACAGGGATCCCTATTTATGGC. It translates to CASSFGTGIPIYG. From start to end, the CDR3 is CASSFGTGIPIYGYTF.

For this clone: The read is 3 residues too short to cover the CDR3 end, so that end is filled in from the germline J gene. The chain carries TRBV19 and TRBJ1-2; D perhaps matches TRBD1 (5 bases). The V and J ends lost 7 bases and 0 bases respectively, with 9 bases between them. CDR3 length: 13 residues. Germline V gene data show CDR1 as LNHDA and CDR2 as SQIVND (reference sequence). The covered CDR3 bases are TGTGCCAGTACACCCAGGGCTAACTATGGC. Encoded protein: CASTPRANYG. The whole CDR3 sequence reads CASTPRANYGYTF.

About this clone: Read data end 3 residues before the CDR3 end; the end is taken from the germline J gene. The chain couples TRBV18 to TRBJ1-2, with D possibly TRBD1 on 6 matching bases. Germline CDR1 and CDR2: KGHSH and LQKENI. V lost 6 bases and J lost 6, with 26 bases in between. The CDR3 is 17 amino acids. CDR3 protein: CASSPLFSHREVDGYTF. The CDR3 bases that were read are TGTGCCAGCTCCCCCCTTTTCAGTCACAGGGAGGTGGATGGC.

This clone was seen a handful of times. The read gets to within 3 residues of the CDR3 end, and the germline J gene fills in the rest. V gene TRBV19 combines with J gene TRBJ2-3, with TRBD2 identical over 10 bases. CDR1 is LNHDA, CDR2 SQIVND, per germline (reference sequence). The CDR3 is 16 amino acids. V lost 3 bases and J lost 4; bases outside the gene matches: 7. CDR3 bases read: TGTGCCAGTAGTATGAGATCAGCGGGGGGGGCAGATACG. Translation gives CASSMRSAGGADT. From start to end, the CDR3 is CASSMRSAGGADTQYF.

The table lists this clone with a few counts. From the germline J gene comes the end of the CDR3, since the read stops 3 residues before it. This chain uses TRBV19 with TRBJ1-6, with 10 nucleotides matching TRBD1. The germline CDR1 and CDR2 sequences are LNHDA and SQIVND (reference sequence). V shed 6 bases, J shed 9 bases, and the junction held 14 bases outside the gene matches. The CDR3 consists of 17 residues. The covered CDR3 bases are TGTGCCAGTAGCCTTTATGGGAGGGGACAGGGGATTTCACCC. Translation gives CASSLYGRGQGISP. The whole CDR3 protein is CASSLYGRGQGISPLHF.

Notes on this clone: The read comes to an end 3 residues before the CDR3 does, leaving the germline J gene to fill in the end. V is TRBV5-1 and J is TRBJ2-1; 7 bases map to TRBD2. This CDR3 has 14 residues. V lost 1 base to trimming and J lost 7 bases; unmatched junction nucleotides: 5. CDR1 and CDR2 (germline): SGHRS, YFSETQ. The CDR3 loop is CASSLYYGGNEQFF. CDR3 DNA, as far as it was read: TGCGCCAGCAGCTTGTACTACGGGGGGAATGAG.

This clone was seen repeatedly, ten times or more. Read sequence stops 3 residues before the CDR3 end, and the germline J gene provides the missing end. V usage is TRBV18 and J usage is TRBJ2-3; D is ambiguous. V lost 3 bases and J 4 bases, leaving 8 bases between the germline ends. The CDR3 has 13 amino acids. Germline lookup yields CDR1 KGHSH and CDR2 LQKENI. Partial CDR3 DNA: TGTGCCAGCTCACCTCTAGGTGCAGATACG. It encodes CASSPLGADT. The CDR3 reads in full as CASSPLGADTQYF.

There are a few counts of this clone. The CDR3 extends 3 residues past the end of the read, so its final part is completed from the germline J gene. V usage is TRBV11-3 and J usage is TRBJ2-2, with a possible D match to TRBD1 (6 bases). Trimming removed 3 bases at V and 1 base at J, with 6 bases between. CDR3 length: 14 amino acids. Germline-derived CDR1 and CDR2 are SGHNT and YENEEA. CDR3 in amino acids: CASSLGQNTGELFF. CDR3 bases read: TGTGCCAGCAGCTTGGGACAGAACACCGGGGAG.

This clone turned up a few times. The sequenced fragment ends 3 residues before the CDR3 boundary, so the rest is inferred from the germline J gene. The chain has TRBV2 and TRBJ2-7; 7 nucleotides match TRBD2. CDR1 is SNHLY, CDR2 FYNNEI, per germline. V shed 5 bases, J shed 5 bases, and the junction held 9 bases outside the gene matches. CDR3 length: 14 amino acids. Partial CDR3 DNA: TGTGCCAGCAGTCTACTATGGGCGGGGGACGAG. Translating it yields CASSLLWAGDE. The complete CDR3 protein is CASSLLWAGDEQYF.

There are many counts of this clone. The read comes to an end 3 residues before the CDR3 does, leaving the germline J gene to fill in the end. The rearrangement joins TRBV20-1 to TRBJ2-1; 7 bases align to TRBD1. Trimming removed 5 bases from V and 8 bases from J; junction bases left unmatched: 18. The CDR3 spans 16 residues. Germline CDR1 and CDR2: DFQATT and SNEGSKA (reference sequence). The covered CDR3 bases are TGCAGTGCTGCTCTGGTGGCACAGGGGATAATGGATGAG. Amino acid sequence: CSAALVAQGIMDE. The CDR3, in full, reads CSAALVAQGIMDEQFF.

To note about this clone: The CDR3 is cut off 3 residues early in the read; its end comes from the germline J gene. The chain couples TRBV2 to TRBJ2-7; tentatively, D is TRBD1 (5 bases). There are 15 residues in the CDR3. Germline loops: CDR1 SNHLY, CDR2 FYNNEI. The V and J ends lost 2 bases and 2 bases respectively, with 13 bases between them. CDR3 amino acids: CASSEFTGSTYEQYF. CDR3 DNA, as far as it was read: TGTGCCAGCAGTGAATTTACAGGTTCTACCTACGAG. The full variable domain, in which reference TRBV2 and TRBJ2-7 provide the parts outside the CDR3, is EPEVTQTPSHQVTQMGQEVILRCVPISNHLYFYWYRQILGQKVEFLVSFYNNEISEKSEIFDDQFSVERPDGSNFTLKIRSTKLEDSAMYFCASSEFTGSTYEQYFGPGTRLTVT.

About this clone itself: From the germline J gene comes the end of the CDR3, since the read stops 3 residues before it. This chain links TRBV13 with TRBJ1-1, with 9 bases identical to TRBD1. This CDR3 is 16 amino acids long. From germline, CDR1 is PRHDT and CDR2 FYEKMQ (reference sequence). V lost 9 bases and J lost 1; bases outside the gene matches: 12. The sequenced CDR3 bases are TGTGCCAGTGTACCGGGACAGGGTGCGAGGAACACTGAA. Protein product: CASVPGQGARNTE. The whole CDR3 is CASVPGQGARNTEAFF.

This clone was counted only a few times. The read gets to within 3 residues of the CDR3 end, and the germline J gene fills in the rest. The chain uses TRBV19 and TRBJ2-5; D is perhaps TRBD2 (5 bases). Germline values: CDR1 LNHDA, CDR2 SQIVND (reference sequence). The CDR3 has 15 amino acids. With 4 bases removed from V and 4 bases from J, the gap between germline ends came to 16 bases. The CDR3 reads CASSTASGWGETQYF. The part of the CDR3 DNA that was read is TGTGCCAGTAGTACCGCCTCGGGGTGGGGAGAGACC.

This clone was seen a few times. The CDR3 end falls 3 residues outside the read, so it is completed with the germline J gene. The J gene is TRBJ2-1, the V gene TRBV7-6; the match to TRBD1 covers 7 bases. V trimming: 3 bases; J trimming: 5 bases; junction bases outside the gene matches: 10. The CDR3 is made up of 16 amino acids. Per the germline V gene, CDR1 is SGHVS and CDR2 is FNYEAQ. The CDR3 protein is CASSFGTAILHNEQFF. CDR3 DNA, as far as it was read: TGTGCCAGCAGCTTTGGGACAGCTATCCTTCACAATGAG.

In its sample, this clone was seen a few times. The read finishes 3 residues shy of the CDR3 end, and the germline J gene is used to complete it. The chain employs TRBV7-6 and TRBJ2-5, with a tentative D call TRBD2 (5 bases). Trimming took off 1 base at V and 0 bases at J, with 9 bases between the two ends. Germline V gene lookup returns CDR1 SGHVS and CDR2 FNYEAQ. The length of the CDR3 is 15 residues. The CDR3 is CASSLGLRDQETQYF. The part of the CDR3 DNA that was read is TGTGCCAGCAGCTTAGGGTTGAGGGACCAAGAGACC.

This clone occurred a few times. Coverage ceases 3 residues before the CDR3 finishes, and the germline J gene fills in the end. The J gene is TRBJ2-7, the V gene TRBV7-9; D gene ambiguous. V was pared by 1 base and J by 6 bases, with 7 bases between. The length of the CDR3 is 12 residues. Germline lookup yields CDR1 SEHNR and CDR2 FQNEAQ (reference sequence). The CDR3 DNA, read in part, is TGTGCCAGCAGCTTAGACTCCGGCGAG. Its translation: CASSLDSGE. The entire CDR3 is CASSLDSGEQYF.

Concerning this clone itself: With the read ending 3 residues before the CDR3 end, the germline J gene is used to fill in that end. The chain is built from TRBV30 and TRBJ2-5; TRBD2 agrees at 11 bases. The V and J ends lost 0 bases and 5 bases, in that order; junction bases with no gene match: 8. Germline V CDR1 and CDR2: GTSNPN, SVGIG (reference sequence). The CDR3 has 16 amino acids. The CDR3 here is CAWSVVAGGPRETQYF. Partial CDR3 DNA: TGTGCCTGGAGTGTCGTAGCGGGGGGGCCGAGGGAGACC.

Only a few counts were recorded for this clone. The read ends 3 residues early relative to the CDR3; the germline J gene fills the gap. The rearrangement links TRBV5-6 to TRBJ1-6, with D possibly being TRBD1 (5 bases). Germline values: CDR1 SGHDT, CDR2 YYEEEE. This CDR3 has 14 amino acids. V dropped 5 bases and J dropped 10 bases, with 16 bases sitting between them. CDR3 region: CASRVGQGSSPLHF. Incomplete CDR3 DNA: TGTGCCAGCAGAGTAGGGCAGGGATCCTCACCC.

This clone was observed a handful of times. From the germline J gene comes the end of the CDR3, since the read stops 3 residues before it. This chain connects TRBV19 to TRBJ1-1; D remains unclear. CDR3 size: 13 residues. Germline CDR1 LNHDA, CDR2 SQIVND (reference sequence). The ends were cut back, 6 bases at V and 1 base at J, with 9 bases in the middle. The CDR3 DNA, read in part, is TGTGCCAGTAGGTGGCGGCAGAACACTGAA. Translating gives CASRWRQNTE. The full CDR3 reads CASRWRQNTEAFF.

This clone has a count of ten or more. The read comes to an end 3 residues before the CDR3 does, leaving the germline J gene to fill in the end. The chain is built from TRBV6-2 or TRBV6-3 and TRBJ2-2, with a tentative D call TRBD1 (5 bases). The CDR3 length is 15 residues. With 6 bases removed from V and 6 bases from J, the gap between germline ends came to 17 bases. The germline V gene has CDR1 MNHEY and CDR2 SVGEGT. CDR3 in amino acids: CASRRTGDTPGELFF. The CDR3 DNA, read in part, is TGTGCCAGCAGGAGAACAGGAGATACCCCCGGGGAG.

In this sample, this clone turned up a few times. The CDR3 is cut off 3 residues early in the read; its end comes from the germline J gene. The V call is TRBV6-2 or TRBV6-3, the J call TRBJ2-2; 8 bases match TRBD2. This CDR3 spans 14 amino acids. The germline V gene has CDR1 MNHEY and CDR2 SVGEGT. With 10 bases clipped from V and 5 bases from J, the junction kept 9 bases outside the gene matches. CDR3 loop: CATRDPGGTGELFF. CDR3 DNA (partial): TGTGCCACCCGGGATCCGGGGGGGACCGGGGAG.

This clone has just a few counts. An end of the junction does not agree with germline; a read error may underlie this. Sequencing ends 3 residues short of the CDR3 end; the germline J gene provides the rest. This sequence joins TRBV6-1 and TRBJ1-1; 8 bases match TRBD1. The germline V gene has CDR1 MNHNS and CDR2 SASEGT. This CDR3 region has 16 residues. CDR3 in amino acids: CASSENPNRGNSEAFF. CDR3 DNA (partial): TGTGCCAGCAGTGAAAATCCCAACAGGGGGAACTCTGAA.